A single sample gave rise to the 26 T cell receptor beta chains below, sequenced in a study of blood T cell repertoires in COVID-19 (dated by TCRdb to about 2020). Library preparation employed the immunoSEQ multiplex PCR assay. Held by TCRdb, this immuneACCESS table contains in-frame sequences only and omits some clones. Under half of the omission traces to an unresolved V gene where checked; the cause of the rest is unknown. Here the sample has around 200,000 clones; approximately 89% occur a single time. Together, the top ten hold roughly 2.5% of the sample. Sequencing was performed on peripheral blood. These receptors originate from a man between 40 and 49 years old with active or convalescent COVID-19.

The chain is built from TRBV7-2 and TRBJ1-5; no clear D. V lost 6 bases and J 4 bases, leaving 10 bases between the germline ends. Germline values: CDR1 SGHTA, CDR2 FQGNSA. The CDR3 is made up of 13 amino acids. The DNA for the CDR3 is TGTGCCAGCAGTTCAGATTTGAATCAGCCCCAGCATTTT. It specifies CASSSDLNQPQHF.

V is TRBV12-5 and J is TRBJ1-5; TRBD1 is a possible D gene (5 bases). Per germline, CDR1 LGHNT and CDR2 FRNRAP. Trimming took off 2 bases at V and 3 bases at J, with 11 bases between the two ends. The CDR3 has 15 residues. The CDR3 nucleotides read TGTGCTAGTGGTTTGCAGACAGAATACAATCAGCCCCAGCATTTT. It specifies CASGLQTEYNQPQHF.

This chain uses TRBV28 with TRBJ1-3, with 11 bases that match TRBD1. CDR1 is MDHEN, CDR2 SYDVKM, per germline. The junction had 6 bases not matched to a gene; V was cut back by 1 base and J by 7 bases. This CDR3 is built from 16 residues. The CDR3 loop reads CASSLLVGTGGNTIYF. The CDR3 bases are TGTGCCAGCAGTTTATTGGTGGGGACAGGGGGGAACACCATATATTTT.

The DNA for the CDR3 is TGTGCCACCCGACAGGGGGCCCCTTTGCTCGAGCAGTTCTTC. Its translation: CATRQGAPLLEQFF. The rearrangement joins TRBV2 to TRBJ2-1; 10 nucleotides line up with TRBD1. The CDR3 is 14 residues long. From germline, CDR1 is SNHLY and CDR2 FYNNEI. J lost 10 bases, V lost 10 bases, and 13 bases had no gene match.

The V call is TRBV12-5, the J call TRBJ2-2; TRBD1 matches at 10 bases. Trimming at V came to 5 bases and at J to 5 bases, leaving 14 bases not matched to a gene. The germline V gene has CDR1 LGHNT and CDR2 FRNRAP. The CDR3 extends over 18 amino acids. The CDR3 region has the DNA TGTGCTAGTGGTCCCTACCTGGGACAGGGGATAGGGACCGGGGAGCTGTTTTTT. Protein: CASGPYLGQGIGTGELFF.

V is TRBV3-1 (or the pseudogene TRBV3-2) and J is TRBJ1-1, with 11 bases matching TRBD1. The germline gives CDR1 LGHDT, CDR2 YNNKEL (reference sequence). The CDR3 sequence is 15 residues long. With 1 base clipped from V and 10 bases from J, the junction kept 8 bases outside the gene matches. The CDR3, as DNA: TGTGCCAGCAGCCAAGTAGGGACAGGGGGAACCTCAGCTTTCTTT. As protein: CASSQVGTGGTSAFF.

The genes are TRBV6-5 and TRBJ1-6; no reliable D call. The germline V gene has CDR1 MNHEY and CDR2 SVGAGI. CDR3 length: 16 amino acids. The V end lost 0 bases, the J end lost 5 bases, and 11 bases lay between the germline ends. Here the CDR3 reads CASSYSNPPNNSPLHF. Written as DNA, the CDR3 is TGTGCCAGCAGTTACTCTAATCCACCTAATAATTCACCCCTCCACTTT.

This rearrangement joins TRBV14 to TRBJ2-3; 11 bases line up with TRBD1. Per germline, CDR1 SGHDN and CDR2 FVKESK. The ends lost 6 bases at V and 6 bases at J; junction bases unmatched: 8. The length of the CDR3 is 15 residues. CDR3: CASSLGQGAWDTQYF. CDR3 sequence (DNA): TGTGCCAGCAGTCTCGGACAGGGGGCCTGGGATACGCAGTATTTT. Drawing the rest from reference TRBV14 and TRBJ2-3, the complete variable domain is EAGVTQFPSHSVIEKGQTVTLRCDPISGHDNLYWYRRVMGKEIKFLLHFVKESKQDESGMPNNRFLAERTGGTYSTLKVQPAELEDSGVYFCASSLGQGAWDTQYFGPGTRLTVL.

This clone was seen just once. Here the CDR3 DNA reads TGTGCCAGCAGTAATACAGGAACCTACGAGCAGTACTTC. It yields the protein CASSNTGTYEQYF. The chain carries TRBV27 and TRBJ2-7, with D tentatively TRBD1 (5 bases). V dropped 5 bases and J dropped 2 bases, with 10 bases sitting between them. Germline CDR1 and CDR2: MNHEY and SMNVEV (reference sequence). The CDR3 is 13 amino acids.

V and J are TRBV6-2 or TRBV6-3 and TRBJ2-3; weak D call: TRBD1 (5 bases). The CDR3 has 14 residues. Germline CDR1 and CDR2: MNHEY and SVGEGT. Between the trimmed V and J ends, which lost 4 bases and 3 bases, there was a span of 11 bases. CDR3 DNA: TGTGCCAGCAGTTCTGGGGCGTTTACAGATACGCAGTATTTT. It yields the protein CASSSGAFTDTQYF.

V usage is TRBV7-9 and J usage is TRBJ1-1, with D maybe TRBD1 (5 bases). The CDR3 length is 14 residues. CDR1 SEHNR and CDR2 FQNEAQ come from the germline V gene (reference sequence). Trimming cost V 5 bases and J 1 base, with 11 bases left between them. Written as DNA, the CDR3 is TGTGCCAGCAGCCCCCGGAGGGGGAACACTGAAGCTTTCTTT. This codes for CASSPRRGNTEAFF.

The CDR3 DNA reads as TGTGCCAGCAGCAAGACAGGGATCAATGGCTACACCTTC. Protein: CASSKTGINGYTF. The rearrangement uses TRBV27 and TRBJ1-2, with TRBD1 matching over 7 bases. CDR1 is MNHEY and CDR2 is SMNVEV in the germline V gene (reference sequence). V lost 6 bases to trimming and J lost 6 bases; unmatched junction nucleotides: 7. The CDR3 has 13 residues.

The rearrangement joins TRBV24-1 to TRBJ2-6; 10 nucleotides match TRBD1. Per the germline V gene, CDR1 is KGHDR and CDR2 is SFDVKD. This CDR3 has 17 residues. J gave up 0 bases and V 9 bases, and 7 bases lay outside the gene matches. This chain's CDR3 is CATGSGQGYSGANVLTF. The CDR3, as DNA: TGTGCCACCGGTTCGGGACAGGGGTACTCTGGGGCCAACGTCCTGACTTTC.

The V gene is TRBV6-5, the J gene TRBJ1-5; TRBD1 is a possible D gene (5 bases). The CDR3 consists of 13 residues. Germline CDR1 reads MNHEY; CDR2 reads SVGAGI. V lost 3 bases and J lost 9, with 12 bases in between. The CDR3 DNA is TGTGCCAGCAGTTATGGGCCGGGGGGGCCCCAGCATTTT. Translating it yields CASSYGPGGPQHF.

V gene TRBV4-1 combines with J gene TRBJ2-3, with D possibly matching TRBD2 (6 bases). With 0 bases removed from V and 1 base from J, the gap between germline ends came to 8 bases. This CDR3 is 15 amino acids long. Germline CDR1 MGHRA, CDR2 YSYEKL. CDR3 nucleotide sequence: TGCGCCAGCAGCCAAGACCCGGGGGGCACAGATACGCAGTATTTT. The encoded protein is CASSQDPGGTDTQYF.

This chain connects TRBV3-1 (or the pseudogene TRBV3-2) to TRBJ2-7; a weak D match, TRBD2 (5 bases). V was clipped by 1 base and J by 7 bases, with 11 bases between them. CDR1 is LGHDT, CDR2 YNNKEL, per germline (reference sequence). The CDR3 extends over 13 amino acids. The CDR3 bases are TGTGCCAGCAGCCAAGTACGGCGAGGGGAGCAGTACTTC. Translated, it gives CASSQVRRGEQYF.

The CDR3 DNA follows: TGCGCCAGCAGCACCCGACAGGGGGATGGCTACACCTTC. It translates to CASSTRQGDGYTF. V gene TRBV5-1 combines with J gene TRBJ1-2; 9 bases fit TRBD1. Unmatched junction bases numbered 4, after V lost 4 bases and J lost 6 bases. Germline V gives CDR1 SGHRS, CDR2 YFSETQ. The CDR3 spans 13 residues.

The chain has TRBV2 and TRBJ2-7; D is unclear. Trimming stripped 7 bases from V and 3 bases from J, with 7 bases between. This CDR3 region has 11 residues. The germline gives CDR1 SNHLY, CDR2 FYNNEI. The CDR3 bases are TGTGCCAGCATAGTCGACTACGAGCAGTACTTC. It translates to CASIVDYEQYF.

The rearrangement joins TRBV7-9 to TRBJ1-4, with unresolved D. V was cut by 5 bases and J by 6 bases, with 7 bases left in between. The CDR3 is made up of 12 amino acids. Germline-derived CDR1 and CDR2 are SEHNR and FQNEAQ (reference sequence). The CDR3 loop reads CASSPQYEKLFF. In nucleotides, the CDR3 is TGTGCCAGCAGCCCCCAATATGAAAAACTGTTTTTT.

The genes are TRBV28 and TRBJ2-7; 7 nucleotides line up with TRBD1. Germline V gene data show CDR1 as MDHEN and CDR2 as SYDVKM. Trimming cost V 4 bases and J 3 bases; bases outside gene matches: 12. The CDR3 runs 16 residues. In DNA form, the CDR3 reads TGTGCCAGCAGTTCATCCCCCGGACAGGCAATCTACGAGCAGTACTTC. Amino acids: CASSSSPGQAIYEQYF.

The chain combines TRBV6-5 with TRBJ1-4, with TRBD1 matching over 7 bases. V shed 2 bases, J shed 7 bases, and the junction held 7 bases outside the gene matches. Looked up from germline, CDR1 is MNHEY and CDR2 is SVGAGI. CDR3 size: 15 residues. CDR3 nucleotides: TGTGCCAGCAGTTACGCCGACAGGGCTGGTGAAAAACTGTTTTTT. Translated: CASSYADRAGEKLFF.

J is TRBJ1-5 and V is TRBV5-6; 10 nucleotides line up with TRBD1. The trim removed 0 bases at V and 5 bases at J, leaving 2 bases unmatched. CDR3 length: 15 amino acids. Germline V gene lookup returns CDR1 SGHDT and CDR2 YYEEEE. The chain's CDR3 is CASSLAGTGDQPQHF. In nucleotides, the CDR3 is TGTGCCAGCAGCTTGGCGGGGACAGGGGATCAGCCCCAGCATTTT.

This clone was observed a few times. The chain combines TRBV18 with TRBJ1-2; maybe TRBD1 (5 bases). In germline, CDR1 is KGHSH, CDR2 LQKENI. This CDR3 region has 14 residues. V shed 3 bases and J shed 6 bases, with 14 bases lying between them. The CDR3 reads CASSPDPGKNGYTF. Written as DNA, the CDR3 is TGTGCCAGCTCACCTGATCCAGGGAAGAATGGCTACACCTTC.

V usage is TRBV19 and J usage is TRBJ2-2, with 8 bases aligning to TRBD1. This CDR3 region has 15 residues. The germline V gene encodes CDR1 LNHDA and CDR2 SQIVND (reference sequence). After removal of 6 bases from V and 7 bases from J, the junction contained 10 bases not matched to a gene. CDR3 bases: TGTGCCAGTAGCCCCCCCAGGGGGCAGGTCGGGGAGCTGTTTTTT. This translates into CASSPPRGQVGELFF. Looking up the rest from reference TRBV19 and TRBJ2-2 gives the full variable domain: DGGITQSPKYLFRKEGQNVTLSCEQNLNHDAMYWYRQDPGQGLRLIYYSQIVNDFQKGDIAEGYSVSREKKESFPLTVTSAQKNPTAFYLCASSPPRGQVGELFFGEGSRLTVL.

Remarks on this clone: Germline is not matched at one junction end, which may reflect a read error. Other nucleotide sequences in the sample specify the same CDR3. The CDR3 DNA follows: TGCGCCAGCAGTGACACTAATAATTCACCCCTCCACTTT. Its protein product is CASSDTNNSPLHF. The gene calls are TRBV6-1 and TRBJ1-6; D gene unclear. This CDR3 region has 13 residues. Germline CDR1 reads MNHNS; CDR2 reads SASEGT.

The table lists this clone with a few counts. The chain joins TRBV27 to TRBJ1-3, with D unclear. CDR1 is MNHEY and CDR2 is SMNVEV in the germline V gene (reference sequence). Trimming stripped 6 bases from V and 0 bases from J, with 6 bases between. The CDR3 extends over 13 amino acids. CDR3 residues: CASRPSSGNTIYF. CDR3 nucleotide sequence: TGTGCCAGCAGACCGAGCTCTGGAAACACCATATATTTT.